These 7 T cell receptor beta chains were sequenced from one sample in a study of shared clonotypes between healthy human individuals. Only in-frame clones appear in the TCRdb table, and some are missing; sequencing was by immunoSEQ multiplex PCR. The sample comprises about 1.5 million clones, approximately 98% of which are singletons, and about 0.4% rests with the top ten. Sequencing was carried out using naive CD4+ T cells sorted from blood. Subset indicated: CD45RA+ positively selected. These receptors were collected from a man aged 30 to 45 in good health.

This chain joins TRBV19 and TRBJ2-2; TRBD1 or TRBD2 may be the D gene (6 bases each). Germline CDR1 and CDR2: LNHDA and SQIVND (reference sequence). Between the trimmed V and J ends, which lost 6 bases and 6 bases, there was a span of 17 bases. This CDR3 spans 15 amino acids. CDR3 protein: CASREQGGTAGELFF. The CDR3, as DNA: TGTGCCAGTAGAGAACAGGGAGGAACGGCCGGGGAGCTGTTTTTT. Full variable domain (missing parts from reference TRBV19 and TRBJ2-2): DGGITQSPKYLFRKEGQNVTLSCEQNLNHDAMYWYRQDPGQGLRLIYYSQIVNDFQKGDIAEGYSVSREKKESFPLTVTSAQKNPTAFYLCASREQGGTAGELFFGEGSRLTVL.

V and J are TRBV19 and TRBJ2-4, with TRBD1 matching over 10 bases. Germline CDR1 reads LNHDA; CDR2 reads SQIVND (reference sequence). CDR3 length: 12 amino acids. V dropped 8 bases and J dropped 6; count of bases not matched to a gene: 1. The CDR3 DNA sequence: TGTGCCAGTGGACAGGGGGTAAACATTCAGTACTTC. This gives the protein CASGQGVNIQYF.

The V gene is TRBV18, the J gene TRBJ1-5; 8 bases fit TRBD1. The germline V gene encodes CDR1 KGHSH and CDR2 LQKENI. This CDR3 region has 16 residues. The V gene end was trimmed by 6 bases and the J gene end by 2 bases; junction bases not matched to a gene: 9. In DNA, the CDR3 is TGTGCCAGCTCGGCGACAGGGGACGTCGGCAATCAGCCCCAGCATTTT. Amino acid sequence: CASSATGDVGNQPQHF.

The chain uses TRBV14 and TRBJ2-3; 8 nucleotides line up with TRBD1. This CDR3 has 16 residues. In germline, CDR1 is SGHDN, CDR2 FVKESK. The V and J ends lost 1 base and 1 base, in that order; junction bases with no gene match: 4. The CDR3: CASSQVTGGRTDTQYF. The CDR3 DNA sequence: TGTGCCAGCAGCCAAGTAACAGGGGGACGCACAGATACGCAGTATTTT.

The chain uses TRBV28 and TRBJ1-5; 7 bases map to TRBD1. With 2 bases clipped from V and 7 bases from J, the junction kept 8 bases outside the gene matches. Germline-derived CDR1 and CDR2 are MDHEN and SYDVKM. CDR3 length equals 15 residues. The CDR3 DNA reads as TGTGCCAGCAGTTTACCTCAACAGGGGACCCAGCCCCAGCATTTT. Encoded protein: CASSLPQQGTQPQHF.

As for this clone: The sample has other DNA sequences that encode this CDR3 too. This chain connects TRBV29-1 to TRBJ1-1; 7 bases line up with TRBD1. This CDR3 spans 13 amino acids. CDR1 and CDR2 (germline): SQVTM, ANQGSEA. The V and J ends lost 4 bases and 5 bases, in that order; junction bases with no gene match: 7. This chain's CDR3 is CSVGRQGGTEAFF. CDR3 coding DNA: TGCAGCGTTGGGAGACAGGGTGGGACTGAAGCTTTCTTT.

The chain couples TRBV5-1 to TRBJ2-7; TRBD1 matches at 8 bases. Losses at the gene ends were 3 bases for V and 6 bases for J; bases not matched to a gene: 11. Germline V CDR1 and CDR2: SGHRS, YFSETQ. The CDR3 sequence is 15 residues long. The CDR3 bases are TGCGCCAGCAGCTCCTCGACAGGGGTCTTGGCCGAGCAGTACTTC. It yields the protein CASSSSTGVLAEQYF.